Below, one T cell receptor beta chain is given with its context. Primers used in a second PCR of about 7 to 12 cycles were a sample-barcoded 5' primer and a J-beta primer mix. TCRdb fed the 5' RACE reads into MiXCR, producing one record per CDR3 protein. This sample has approximately 800,000 distinct CDR3 sequences, with 62% found just once. This record comes from a study of blood T cells in healthy people across ages. In germline, CDR1 is SEHNR, CDR2 FQNEAQ (reference sequence). The CDR3 is made up of 14 amino acids. The material sequenced was blood. The receptor's source is a man aged 25 to 40 in good health. The rearrangement links TRBV7-9 to TRBJ2-5; D perhaps matches TRBD2 (6 bases). The closer fit of TRBJ2-7 to the DNA end suggests the J call may be wrong. CDR3 amino acids: CASSSRDSTYEQYF. Here the CDR3 DNA reads TGTGCCAGCAGCAGCAGGGACTCGACCTACGAGCAGTACTTC.